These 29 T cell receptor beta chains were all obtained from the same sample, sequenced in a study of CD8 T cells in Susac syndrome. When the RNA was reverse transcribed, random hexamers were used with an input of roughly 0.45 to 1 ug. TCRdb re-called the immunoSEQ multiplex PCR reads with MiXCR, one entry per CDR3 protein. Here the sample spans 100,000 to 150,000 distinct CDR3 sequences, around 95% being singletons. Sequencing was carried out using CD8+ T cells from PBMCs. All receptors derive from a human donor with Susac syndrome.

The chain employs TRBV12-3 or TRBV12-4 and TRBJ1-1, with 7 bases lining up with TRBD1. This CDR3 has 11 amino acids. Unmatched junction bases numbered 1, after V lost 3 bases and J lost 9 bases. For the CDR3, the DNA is TGTGCCAGCAGTTTGGGACAGAAAGCTTTCTTT. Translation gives CASSLGQKAFF.

The CDR3 region is CASSLVGAWGYTF. In DNA, the CDR3 is TGTGCCAGCAGCTTAGTGGGGGCTTGGGGCTACACCTTC. This sequence joins TRBV7-2 and TRBJ1-2, with a possible D match to TRBD1 (6 bases). Trimming took 1 base from V and 8 from J, leaving 11 bases between them. The CDR3 has 13 amino acids. Germline CDR1 is SGHTA and CDR2 is FQGNSA.

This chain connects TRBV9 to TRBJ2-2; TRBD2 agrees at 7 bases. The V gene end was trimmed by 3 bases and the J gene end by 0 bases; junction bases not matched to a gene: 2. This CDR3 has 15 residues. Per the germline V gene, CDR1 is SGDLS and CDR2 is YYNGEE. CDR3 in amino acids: CASSERGANTGELFF. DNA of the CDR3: TGTGCCAGCAGCGAGCGGGGAGCGAACACCGGGGAGCTGTTTTTT.

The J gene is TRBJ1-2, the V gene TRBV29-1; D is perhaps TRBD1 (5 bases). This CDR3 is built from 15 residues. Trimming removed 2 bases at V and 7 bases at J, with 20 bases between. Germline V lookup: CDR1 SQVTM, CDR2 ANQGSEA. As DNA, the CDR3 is TGCAGCGTTGAAAGGTTGGAGGGGAATCGTGGTGGCTACACCTTC. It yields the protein CSVERLEGNRGGYTF. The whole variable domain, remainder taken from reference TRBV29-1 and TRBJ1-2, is SAVISQKPSRDICQRGTSLTIQCQVDSQVTMMFWYRQQPGQSLTLIATANQGSEATYESGFVIDKFPISRPNLTFSTLTVSNMSPEDSSIYLCSVERLEGNRGGYTFGSGTRLTVV.

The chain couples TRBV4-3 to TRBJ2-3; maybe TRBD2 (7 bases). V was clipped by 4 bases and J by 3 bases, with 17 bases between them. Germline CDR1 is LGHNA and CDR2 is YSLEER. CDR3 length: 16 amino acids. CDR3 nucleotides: TGCGCCAGCAGCCCATCCGAGGGGGGGCATACAGATACGCAGTATTTT. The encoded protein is CASSPSEGGHTDTQYF.

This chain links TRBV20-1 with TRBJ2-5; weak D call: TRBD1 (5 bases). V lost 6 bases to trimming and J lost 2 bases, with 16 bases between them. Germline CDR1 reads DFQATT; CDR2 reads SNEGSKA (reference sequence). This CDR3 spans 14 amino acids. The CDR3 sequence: CSARGAAQQETQYF. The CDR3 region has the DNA TGCAGTGCCCGTGGGGCAGCCCAACAAGAGACCCAGTACTTC.

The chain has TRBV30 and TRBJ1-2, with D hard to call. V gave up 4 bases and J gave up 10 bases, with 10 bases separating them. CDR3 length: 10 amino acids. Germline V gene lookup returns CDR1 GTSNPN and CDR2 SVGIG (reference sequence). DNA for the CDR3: TGTGCCTGGAAAGAGGGCGACTACACCTTC. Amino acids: CAWKEGDYTF.

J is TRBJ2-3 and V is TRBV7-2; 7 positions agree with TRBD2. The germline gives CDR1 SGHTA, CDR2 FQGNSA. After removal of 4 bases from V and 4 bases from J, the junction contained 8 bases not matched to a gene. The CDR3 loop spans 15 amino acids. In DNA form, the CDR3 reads TGTGCCAGCAGCTGGACTAGGAGTGAAGCAGATACGCAGTATTTT. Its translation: CASSWTRSEADTQYF.

The CDR3 nucleotides are TGTGCCAGCAGCGTAGAGGATCAGGGTCCCGATAACTATGGCTACACCTTC. This encodes CASSVEDQGPDNYGYTF. The chain has TRBV9 and TRBJ1-2, with TRBD1 as a possible D gene (5 bases). The CDR3 covers 17 residues. Germline V gene lookup returns CDR1 SGDLS and CDR2 YYNGEE. The V and J ends lost 0 bases and 1 base respectively, with 16 bases between them.

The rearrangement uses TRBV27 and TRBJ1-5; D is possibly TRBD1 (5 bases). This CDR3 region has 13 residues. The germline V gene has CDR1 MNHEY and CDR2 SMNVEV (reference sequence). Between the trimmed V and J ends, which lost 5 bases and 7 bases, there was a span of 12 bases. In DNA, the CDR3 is TGTGCCAGCAGTCTAGGGGACCGGCAGCCCCAGCATTTT. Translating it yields CASSLGDRQPQHF.

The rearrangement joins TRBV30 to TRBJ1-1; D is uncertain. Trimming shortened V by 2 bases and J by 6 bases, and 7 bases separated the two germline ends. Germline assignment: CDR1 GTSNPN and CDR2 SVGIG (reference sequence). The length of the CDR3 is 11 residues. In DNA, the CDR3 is TGTGCCTGGAGTCTCGGTCCTGAAGCTTTCTTT. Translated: CAWSLGPEAFF.

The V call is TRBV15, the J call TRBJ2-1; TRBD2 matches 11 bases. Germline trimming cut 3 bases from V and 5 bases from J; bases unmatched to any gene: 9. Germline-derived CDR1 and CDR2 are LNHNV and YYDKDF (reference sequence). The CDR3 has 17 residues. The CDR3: CATSSDLAGGLNNEQFF. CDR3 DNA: TGTGCCACCAGCAGCGATTTAGCGGGGGGGCTAAACAATGAGCAGTTCTTC.

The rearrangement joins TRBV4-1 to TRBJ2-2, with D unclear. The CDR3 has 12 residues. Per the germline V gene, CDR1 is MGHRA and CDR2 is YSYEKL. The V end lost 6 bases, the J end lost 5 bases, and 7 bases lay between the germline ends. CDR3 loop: CASSLWTGELFF. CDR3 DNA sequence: TGCGCCAGCAGTCTTTGGACCGGGGAGCTGTTTTTT.

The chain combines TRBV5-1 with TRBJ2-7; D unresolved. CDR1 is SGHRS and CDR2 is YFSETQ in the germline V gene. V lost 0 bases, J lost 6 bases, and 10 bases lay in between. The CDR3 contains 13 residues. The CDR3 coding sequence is TGCGCCAGCAGCTTGGTAGCCATTAGCGAGCAGTACTTC. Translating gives CASSLVAISEQYF.

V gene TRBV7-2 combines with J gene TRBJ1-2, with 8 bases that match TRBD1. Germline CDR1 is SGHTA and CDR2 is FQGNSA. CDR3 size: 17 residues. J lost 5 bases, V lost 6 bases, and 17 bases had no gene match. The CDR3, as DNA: TGTGCCAGCAGTAGAGCAACCGGGACAGGACTTAAGTATGGCTACACCTTC. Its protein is CASSRATGTGLKYGYTF.

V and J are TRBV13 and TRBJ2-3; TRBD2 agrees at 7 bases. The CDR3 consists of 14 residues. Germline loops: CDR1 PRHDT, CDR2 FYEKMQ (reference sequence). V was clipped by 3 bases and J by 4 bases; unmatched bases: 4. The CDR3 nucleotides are TGTGCCAGCAGCTTTGCGGGAGCGGCAGATACGCAGTATTTT. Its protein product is CASSFAGAADTQYF.

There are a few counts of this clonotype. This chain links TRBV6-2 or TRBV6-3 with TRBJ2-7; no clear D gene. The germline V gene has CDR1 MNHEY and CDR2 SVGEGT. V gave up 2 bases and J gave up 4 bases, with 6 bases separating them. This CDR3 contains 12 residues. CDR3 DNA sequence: TGTGCCAGCAGTTACGAGTCGTACGAGCAGTACTTC. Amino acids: CASSYESYEQYF.

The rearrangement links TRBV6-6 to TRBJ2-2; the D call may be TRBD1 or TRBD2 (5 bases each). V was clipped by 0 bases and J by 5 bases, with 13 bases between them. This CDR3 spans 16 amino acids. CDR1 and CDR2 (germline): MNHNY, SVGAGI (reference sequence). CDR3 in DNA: TGTGCCAGCAGTTACTCGAAGCTAGAGGGGACCGGGGAGCTGTTTTTT. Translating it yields CASSYSKLEGTGELFF.

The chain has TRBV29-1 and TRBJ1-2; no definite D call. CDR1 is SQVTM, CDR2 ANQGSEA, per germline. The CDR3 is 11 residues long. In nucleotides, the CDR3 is TGCTTTGTAGCTGGGGACTATGGCTACACCTTC. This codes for CFVAGDYGYTF.

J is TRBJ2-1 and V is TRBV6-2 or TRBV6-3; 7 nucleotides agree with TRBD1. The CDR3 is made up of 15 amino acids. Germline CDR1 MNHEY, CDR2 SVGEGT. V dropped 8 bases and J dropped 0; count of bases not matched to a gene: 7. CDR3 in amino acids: CASGGQTSSYNEQFF. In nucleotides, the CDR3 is TGTGCCAGCGGGGGACAGACGAGCTCCTACAATGAGCAGTTCTTC.

This CDR3 reads CASSPTGYQETQYF. The CDR3 coding sequence is TGCGCCAGCAGCCCCACGGGGTACCAAGAGACCCAGTACTTC. The gene calls are TRBV4-1 and TRBJ2-5; TRBD2 is a possible D gene (5 bases). The CDR3 is 14 amino acids. V lost 4 bases and J 0 bases, leaving 9 bases between the germline ends. CDR1 is MGHRA and CDR2 is YSYEKL in the germline V gene.

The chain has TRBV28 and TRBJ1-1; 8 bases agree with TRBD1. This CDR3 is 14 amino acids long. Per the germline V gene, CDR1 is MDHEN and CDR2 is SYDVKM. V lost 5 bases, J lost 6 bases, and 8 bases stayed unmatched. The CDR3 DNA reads TGTGCCAGCAGTACCTACAGGGGGTTGCCTGAAGCTTTCTTT. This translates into CASSTYRGLPEAFF.

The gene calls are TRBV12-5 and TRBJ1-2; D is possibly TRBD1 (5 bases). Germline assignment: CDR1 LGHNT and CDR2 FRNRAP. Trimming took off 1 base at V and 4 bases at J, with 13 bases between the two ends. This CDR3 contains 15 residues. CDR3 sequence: CASGLDTQVFYGYTF. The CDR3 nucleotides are TGTGCTAGTGGTTTGGATACACAGGTCTTCTATGGCTACACCTTC.

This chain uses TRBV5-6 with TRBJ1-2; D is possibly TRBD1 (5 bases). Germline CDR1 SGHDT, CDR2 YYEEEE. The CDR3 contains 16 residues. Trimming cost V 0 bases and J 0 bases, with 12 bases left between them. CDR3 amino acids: CASSLEGPGTNYGYTF. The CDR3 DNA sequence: TGTGCCAGCAGCTTGGAGGGTCCAGGGACTAACTATGGCTACACCTTC. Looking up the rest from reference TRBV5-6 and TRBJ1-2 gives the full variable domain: DAGVTQSPTHLIKTRGQQVTLRCSPKSGHDTVSWYQQALGQGPQFIFQYYEEEERQRGNFPDRFSGHQFPNYSSELNVNALLLGDSALYLCASSLEGPGTNYGYTFGSGTRLTVV.

CDR3 residues: CASSQVPQQGYNSPLHF. The CDR3 DNA follows: TGCGCCAGCAGCCAAGTCCCCCAGCAGGGGTATAATTCACCCCTCCACTTT. This chain connects TRBV4-1 to TRBJ1-6, with a weak D call TRBD1 (6 bases). This CDR3 comprises 17 residues. CDR1 and CDR2 (germline): MGHRA, YSYEKL. Trimming stripped 1 base from V and 4 bases from J, with 14 bases between.

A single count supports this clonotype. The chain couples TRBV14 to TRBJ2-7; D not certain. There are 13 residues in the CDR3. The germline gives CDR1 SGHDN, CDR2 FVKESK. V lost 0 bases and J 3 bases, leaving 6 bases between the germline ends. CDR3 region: CASSQEVHYEQYF. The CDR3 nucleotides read TGTGCCAGCAGCCAAGAGGTTCACTACGAGCAGTACTTC.

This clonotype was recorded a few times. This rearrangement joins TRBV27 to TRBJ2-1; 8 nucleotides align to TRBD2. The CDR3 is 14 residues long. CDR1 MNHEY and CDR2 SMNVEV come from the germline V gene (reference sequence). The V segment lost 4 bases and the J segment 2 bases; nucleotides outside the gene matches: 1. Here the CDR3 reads CASSSGLAYNEQFF. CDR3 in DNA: TGTGCCAGCAGTTCGGGACTAGCCTACAATGAGCAGTTCTTC.

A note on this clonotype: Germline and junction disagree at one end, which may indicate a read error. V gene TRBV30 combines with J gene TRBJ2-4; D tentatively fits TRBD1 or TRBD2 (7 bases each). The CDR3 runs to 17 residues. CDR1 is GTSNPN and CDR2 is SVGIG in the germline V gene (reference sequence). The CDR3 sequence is CAWSPQGGEVARNIQYF. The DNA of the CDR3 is TGTGCCTGGAGCCCGCAGGGGGGGGAGGTGGCCAGAAACATTCAGTACTTC.

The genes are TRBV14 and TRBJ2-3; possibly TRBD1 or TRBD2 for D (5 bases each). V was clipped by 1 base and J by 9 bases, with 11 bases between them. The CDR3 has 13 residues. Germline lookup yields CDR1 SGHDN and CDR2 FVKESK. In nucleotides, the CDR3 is TGTGCCAGCAGCCAAGTTGGGGGTCCAACGCAGTATTTT. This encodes CASSQVGGPTQYF. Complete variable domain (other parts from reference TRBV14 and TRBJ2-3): EAGVTQFPSHSVIEKGQTVTLRCDPISGHDNLYWYRRVMGKEIKFLLHFVKESKQDESGMPNNRFLAERTGGTYSTLKVQPAELEDSGVYFCASSQVGGPTQYFGPGTRLTVL.